A selection of T cell receptor beta chains follows, all from one sample in a study of T-cell memory formation after mild COVID-19. TCRdb reanalysed the 5' RACE reads using MiXCR and keeps one entry per CDR3 protein. The data show 100,000 to 130,000 distinct CDR3 sequences, around an eighth seen once. Sequenced sample: PBMCs or a T cell subset sorted from them (not recorded which). Receptors were obtained from a young man who had mild COVID-19 (a few samples of this study predate the infection). Cell type and time point are not known. Each CDR3 is given with its conserved first and last residue. A D gene is named only where the DNA matches it firmly. Part of the rows lack a size; the others show once, few, many or a class for expanded clones.

TRBD2	.	TRBV10-3	TRBJ2-3	CATLTSESTDTQYF	TGTGCCACCCTTACTAGCGAGAGCACAGATACGCAGTATTTT
TRBD1	many	TRBV4-1	TRBJ1-2	CASSQDGTTGGGYTF	TGCGCCAGCAGCCAAGATGGAACGACAGGGGGTGGCTACACCTTC
TRBD2	many	TRBV19	TRBJ2-1	CASSISSGDYNEQFF	TGTGCCAGTAGTATTTCTAGCGGGGATTACAATGAGCAGTTCTTC
.	few	TRBV6-5	TRBJ1-2	CASSSLANNYGYTF	TGTGCCAGCAGTTCCCTAGCTAATAACTATGGCTACACCTTC
.	.	TRBV11-2	TRBJ1-1	CASSPLRRLNTEAFF	TGTGCCAGCAGCCCTCTTAGGCGTTTAAACACTGAAGCTTTCTTT
.	few	TRBV20-1	TRBJ1-2	CSARVLYGYTF	TGCAGTGCTAGAGTCCTCTATGGCTACACCTTC
.	few	TRBV7-6	TRBJ2-7	CASAAAGVSYEQYF	TGTGCCAGCGCCGCGGCAGGGGTGAGCTACGAGCAGTACTTC
.	few	TRBV7-6	TRBJ1-1	CASSSSGAEAFF	TGTGCCAGCAGCTCCAGTGGGGCTGAAGCTTTCTTT
.	many	TRBV4-1	TRBJ2-5	CASSQDRLAGEETQYF	TGCGCCAGCAGCCAAGATCGCCTAGCCGGGGAAGAGACCCAGTACTTC
TRBD1	many	TRBV7-9	TRBJ2-3	CASSRTGTGSDTQYF	TGTGCCAGCAGTCGAACCGGGACAGGGTCAGATACGCAGTATTTT
.	many	TRBV7-2	TRBJ2-2	CASSSRRGTGELFF	TGTGCCAGCAGCTCGAGACGGGGCACCGGGGAGCTGTTTTTT
.	few	TRBV11-2	TRBJ2-7	CASSPGRPGEQYF	TGTGCCAGCAGCCCGGGGAGGCCCGGAGAGCAGTACTTC
TRBD1	many	TRBV5-1	TRBJ2-1	CASSPWTGPGNEQFF	TGCGCCAGCAGCCCCTGGACAGGACCCGGCAATGAGCAGTTCTTC
.	few	TRBV28	TRBJ2-2	CASIGQGHGELFF	TGTGCCAGCATAGGGCAGGGTCACGGGGAGCTGTTTTTT
TRBD2	.	TRBV6-2/TRBV6-3	TRBJ2-5	CASRPPGGGAETQYF	TGTGCCAGCAGACCCCCCGGCGGGGGGGCTGAGACCCAGTACTTC
TRBD2	.	TRBV7-2	TRBJ2-1	CASSLRLAGGPSSYNEQFF	TGTGCCAGCAGCTTGAGGCTAGCGGGGGGCCCGAGCTCCTACAATGAGCAGTTCTTC
.	.	TRBV4-2	TRBJ1-3	CASSQDSMTMGNTIYF	TGTGCCAGCAGCCAAGACTCAATGACTATGGGAAACACCATATATTTT
.	few	TRBV20-1	TRBJ1-1	CSARVRAEAFF	TGCAGTGCTAGAGTTCGGGCTGAAGCTTTCTTT
.	few	TRBV6-6	TRBJ1-1	CASTGGYTEAFF	TGTGCCAGTACAGGCGGATACACTGAAGCTTTCTTT
.	.	TRBV12-3/TRBV12-4	TRBJ2-3	CASSFRTDTQYF	TGTGCCAGCAGTTTCCGCACAGATACGCAGTATTTT
TRBD1	.	TRBV11-1	TRBJ1-1	CASSLSSRGPSTEAFF	TGTGCCAGCAGCTTATCAAGCAGGGGGCCGAGCACTGAAGCTTTCTTT
.	.	TRBV19	TRBJ1-5	CASSIDHARTAYSNQPQHF	TGTGCCAGTAGTATAGACCACGCCCGGACAGCTTATAGCAATCAGCCCCAGCATTTT